Reported below is one T cell receptor beta chain. Via MiXCR, TCRdb re-called the RT-PCR reads, giving one row per CDR3 protein. The data hold more than 700,000 distinct CDR3 sequences, with 21% observed a single time. The CDR3 has 14 residues. The germline gives CDR1 MNHNS, CDR2 SASEGT. V lost 6 bases, J lost 4 bases, and 15 bases lay in between. This entry is derived from a study of response to subunit inactivated influenza vaccine. The rearrangement joins TRBV6-1 to TRBJ2-5, with D perhaps TRBD1 (6 bases). The TCR originated in a man aged 50-59 years who received an inactivated influenza vaccine. The sample in question was PBMCs from blood, obtained 5 days after vaccination. The CDR3 is CASRTPGEGETQYF. CDR3 DNA sequence: TGTGCCAGCAGAACTCCAGGGGAAGGAGAGACCCAGTACTTC.